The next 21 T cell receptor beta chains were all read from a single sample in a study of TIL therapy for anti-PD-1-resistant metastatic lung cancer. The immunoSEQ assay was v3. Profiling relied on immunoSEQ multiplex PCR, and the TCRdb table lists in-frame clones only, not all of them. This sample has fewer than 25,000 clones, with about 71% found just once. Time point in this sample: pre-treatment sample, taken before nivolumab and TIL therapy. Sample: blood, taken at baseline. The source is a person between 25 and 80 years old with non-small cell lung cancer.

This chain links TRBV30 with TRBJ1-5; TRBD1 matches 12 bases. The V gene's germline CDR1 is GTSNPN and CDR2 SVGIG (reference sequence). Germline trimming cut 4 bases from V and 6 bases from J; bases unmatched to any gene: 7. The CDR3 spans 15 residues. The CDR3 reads CAWTSGTGGSQPQHF. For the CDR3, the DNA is TGTGCCTGGACTTCCGGGACAGGGGGCAGTCAGCCCCAGCATTTT.

The CDR3 region has the DNA TGTGCCAGCAGCTTAGATTTCGGTGACGAGCAGTACTTC. Amino acids: CASSLDFGDEQYF. The genes are TRBV11-3 and TRBJ2-7; D is unresolved. Germline V CDR1 and CDR2: SGHNT, YENEEA. CDR3 length: 13 residues. The germline V and J ends were trimmed by 0 bases and 5 bases, with 8 bases remaining between them.

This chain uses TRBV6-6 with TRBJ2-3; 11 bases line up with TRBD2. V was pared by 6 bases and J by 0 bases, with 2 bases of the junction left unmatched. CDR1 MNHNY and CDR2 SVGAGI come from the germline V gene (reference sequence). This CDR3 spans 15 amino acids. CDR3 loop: CASRGTSGSTDTQYF. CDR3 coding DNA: TGTGCCAGCAGGGGGACTAGCGGAAGCACAGATACGCAGTATTTT.

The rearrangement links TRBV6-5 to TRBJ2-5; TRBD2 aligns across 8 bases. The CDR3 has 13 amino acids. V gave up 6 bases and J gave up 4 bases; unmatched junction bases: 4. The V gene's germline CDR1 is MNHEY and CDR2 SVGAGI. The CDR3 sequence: CASRSGGGETQYF. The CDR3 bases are TGTGCCAGCAGGTCCGGGGGGGGAGAGACCCAGTACTTC.

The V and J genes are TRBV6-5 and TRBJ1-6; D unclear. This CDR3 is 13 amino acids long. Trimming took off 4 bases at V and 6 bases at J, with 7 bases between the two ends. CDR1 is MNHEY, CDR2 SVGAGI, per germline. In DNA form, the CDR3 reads TGTGCCAGCAGTTCCGGGTCTAATTCACCCCTCCACTTT. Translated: CASSSGSNSPLHF.

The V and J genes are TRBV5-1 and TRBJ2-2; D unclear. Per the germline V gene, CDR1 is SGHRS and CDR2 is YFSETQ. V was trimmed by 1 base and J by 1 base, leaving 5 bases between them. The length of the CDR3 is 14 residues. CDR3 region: CASSLRVNTGELFF. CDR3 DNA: TGCGCCAGCAGCTTGAGAGTGAACACCGGGGAGCTGTTTTTT.

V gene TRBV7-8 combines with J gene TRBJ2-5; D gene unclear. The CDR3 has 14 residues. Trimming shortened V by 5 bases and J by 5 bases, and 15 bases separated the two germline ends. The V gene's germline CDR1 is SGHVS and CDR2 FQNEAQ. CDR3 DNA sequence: TGTGCCAGCAGCCGCGACAACACGCGGGAGACCCAGTACTTC. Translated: CASSRDNTRETQYF. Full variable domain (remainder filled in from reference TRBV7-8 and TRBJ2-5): GAGVSQSPRYKVAKRGQDVALRCDPISGHVSLFWYQQALGQGPEFLTYFQNEAQLDKSGLPSDRFFAERPEGSVSTLKIQRTQQEDSAVYLCASSRDNTRETQYFGPGTRLLVL.

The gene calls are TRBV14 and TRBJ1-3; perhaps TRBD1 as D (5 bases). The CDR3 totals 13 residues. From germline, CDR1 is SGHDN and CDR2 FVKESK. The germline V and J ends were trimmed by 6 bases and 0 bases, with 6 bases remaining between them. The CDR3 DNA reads TGTGCCAGCAGGGACATCTCTGGAAACACCATATATTTT. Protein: CASRDISGNTIYF.

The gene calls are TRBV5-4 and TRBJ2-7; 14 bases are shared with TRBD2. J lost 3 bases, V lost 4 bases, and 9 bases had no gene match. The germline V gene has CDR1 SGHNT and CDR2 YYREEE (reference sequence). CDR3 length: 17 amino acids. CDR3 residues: CASSPQPGTSGSYEQYF. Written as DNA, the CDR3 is TGTGCCAGCAGCCCTCAACCCGGGACTAGCGGGAGCTACGAGCAGTACTTC. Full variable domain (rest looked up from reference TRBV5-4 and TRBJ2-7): ETGVTQSPTHLIKTRGQQVTLRCSSQSGHNTVSWYQQALGQGPQFIFQYYREEENGRGNFPPRFSGLQFPNYSSELNVNALELDDSALYLCASSPQPGTSGSYEQYFGPGTRLTVT.

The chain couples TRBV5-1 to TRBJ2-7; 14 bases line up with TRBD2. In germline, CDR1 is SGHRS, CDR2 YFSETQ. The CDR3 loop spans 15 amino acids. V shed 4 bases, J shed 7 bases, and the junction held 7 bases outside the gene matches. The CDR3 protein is CASSAGLAGVEEQYV. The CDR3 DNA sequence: TGCGCCAGCAGCGCGGGACTAGCGGGGGTGGAGGAGCAGTACGTC.

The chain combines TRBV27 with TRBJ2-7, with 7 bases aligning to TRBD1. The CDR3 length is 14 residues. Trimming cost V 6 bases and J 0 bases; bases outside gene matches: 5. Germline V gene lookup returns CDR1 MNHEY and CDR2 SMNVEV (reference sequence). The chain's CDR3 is CASREDRYSYEQYV. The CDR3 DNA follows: TGTGCCAGCAGGGAGGACAGGTACTCCTACGAGCAGTACGTC.

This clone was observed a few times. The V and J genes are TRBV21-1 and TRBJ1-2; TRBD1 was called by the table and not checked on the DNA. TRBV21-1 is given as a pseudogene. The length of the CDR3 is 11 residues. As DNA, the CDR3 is TGTGCCACAGACAGGGCCTATGGCTACACCTTC. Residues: CATDRAYGYTF.

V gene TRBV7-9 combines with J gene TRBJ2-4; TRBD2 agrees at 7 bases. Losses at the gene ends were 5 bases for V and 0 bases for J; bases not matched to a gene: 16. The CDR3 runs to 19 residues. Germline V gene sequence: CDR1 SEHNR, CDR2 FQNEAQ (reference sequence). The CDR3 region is CASSLGRETGGRAKNIQYF. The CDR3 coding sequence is TGTGCCAGCAGCCTGGGACGGGAGACGGGAGGAAGAGCCAAAAACATTCAGTACTTC. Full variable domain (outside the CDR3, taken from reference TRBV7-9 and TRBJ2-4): DTGVSQNPRHKITKRGQNVTFRCDPISEHNRLYWYRQTLGQGPEFLTYFQNEAQLEKSRLLSDRFSAERPKGSFSTLEIQRTEQGDSAMYLCASSLGRETGGRAKNIQYFGAGTRLSVL.

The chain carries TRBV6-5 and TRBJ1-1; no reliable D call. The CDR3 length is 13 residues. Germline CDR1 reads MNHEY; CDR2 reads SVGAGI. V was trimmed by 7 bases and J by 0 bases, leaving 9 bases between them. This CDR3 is CASKEGLNTEAFF. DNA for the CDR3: TGTGCCAGCAAGGAAGGGTTGAACACTGAAGCTTTCTTT.

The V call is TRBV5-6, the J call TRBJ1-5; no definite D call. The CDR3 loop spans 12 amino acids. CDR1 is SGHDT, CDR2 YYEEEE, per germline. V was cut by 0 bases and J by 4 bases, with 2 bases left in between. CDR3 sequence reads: CASSLDNQPQHF. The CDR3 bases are TGTGCCAGCAGCTTGGATAATCAGCCCCAGCATTTT.

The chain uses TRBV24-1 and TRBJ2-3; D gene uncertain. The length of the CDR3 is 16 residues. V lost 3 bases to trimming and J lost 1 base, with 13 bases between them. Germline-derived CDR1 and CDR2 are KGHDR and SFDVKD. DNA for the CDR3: TGTGCCACCAGTGATCAAAGAGTCGGAGGCACAGATACGCAGTATTTT. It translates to CATSDQRVGGTDTQYF.

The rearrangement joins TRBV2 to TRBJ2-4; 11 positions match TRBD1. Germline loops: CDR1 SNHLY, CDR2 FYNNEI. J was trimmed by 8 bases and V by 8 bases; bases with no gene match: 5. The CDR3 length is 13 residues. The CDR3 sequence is CASSPGQGDIQYF. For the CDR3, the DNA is TGTGCCAGCTCTCCGGGACAGGGGGACATTCAGTACTTC.

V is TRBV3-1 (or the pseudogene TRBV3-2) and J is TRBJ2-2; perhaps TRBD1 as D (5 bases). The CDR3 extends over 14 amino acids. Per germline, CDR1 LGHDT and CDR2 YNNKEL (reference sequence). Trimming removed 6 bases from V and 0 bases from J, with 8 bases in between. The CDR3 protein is CASRDKANTGELFF. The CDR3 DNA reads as TGTGCCAGCAGGGACAAGGCGAACACCGGGGAGCTGTTTTTT.

The CDR3, as DNA: TGTGCCAGCAGTTACGGAGCTGGCGCGTTAGGCTACACCTTC. This sequence encodes CASSYGAGALGYTF. V gene TRBV6-5 combines with J gene TRBJ1-2; D is ambiguous. Between the trimmed V and J ends, which lost 2 bases and 8 bases, there was a span of 15 bases. CDR1 and CDR2 (germline): MNHEY, SVGAGI. This CDR3 contains 14 residues.

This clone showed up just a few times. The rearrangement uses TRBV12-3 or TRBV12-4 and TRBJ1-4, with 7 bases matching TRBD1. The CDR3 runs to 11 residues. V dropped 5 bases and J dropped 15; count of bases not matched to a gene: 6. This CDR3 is CASSAMTGLFF. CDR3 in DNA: TGTGCCAGCAGTGCGATGACAGGGTTGTTTTTT.

The CDR3 sequence is CASSRQEPYEQYF. In nucleotides, the CDR3 is TGTGCCAGCAGTAGACAGGAGCCCTACGAGCAGTACTTC. The chain links TRBV2 to TRBJ2-7; the D gene is possibly TRBD1 (6 bases). This CDR3 has 13 residues. From germline, CDR1 is SNHLY and CDR2 FYNNEI. V lost 5 bases to trimming and J lost 2 bases, with 10 bases between them.